A single sample gave rise to the 26 T cell receptor beta chains below, sequenced in a study of T cell responses to AZD1222 COVID-19 vaccine. Measured with immunoSEQ multiplex PCR; TCRdb has only the in-frame clones, and not every one. The data contain 150,000 to 200,000 clones, approximately 92% of them seen just once; the ten biggest clones take up about 3.5%. The sequencing used peripheral blood, collected 28 days after the second dose of the MenACWY control vaccine. The receptors stem from an adult who received the MenACWY meningococcal vaccine as a control.

The J gene is TRBJ2-5, the V gene TRBV3-1 (or the pseudogene TRBV3-2), with 10 bases matching TRBD2. J lost 4 bases, V lost 7 bases, and 12 bases had no gene match. CDR3 length: 16 amino acids. Germline CDR1 and CDR2: LGHDT and YNNKEL (reference sequence). The CDR3 DNA follows: TGTGCCAGCACCAACCAGGGGACTAGCGCCAGAGAGACCCAGTACTTC. It is translated as CASTNQGTSARETQYF.

This chain links TRBV29-1 with TRBJ1-5, with D unclear. V was cut by 4 bases and J by 5 bases, with 12 bases left in between. The CDR3 extends over 13 amino acids. CDR1 and CDR2 (germline): SQVTM, ANQGSEA. CDR3 sequence reads: CSVGGREDQPQHF. DNA for the CDR3: TGCAGCGTTGGAGGAAGGGAAGATCAGCCCCAGCATTTT.

V gene TRBV7-2 combines with J gene TRBJ1-6; the match to TRBD1 covers 7 bases. Trimming at V came to 5 bases and at J to 4 bases, leaving 8 bases not matched to a gene. The CDR3 has 16 amino acids. CDR1 and CDR2 from the germline V gene are SGHTA and FQGNSA. CDR3 sequence (DNA): TGTGCCAGCAGCCCATCGGGACAGCCGTATAATTCACCCCTCCACTTT. Translation gives CASSPSGQPYNSPLHF.

The chain couples TRBV28 to TRBJ1-2; 9 positions agree with TRBD1. Trimming removed 3 bases from V and 2 bases from J; junction bases left unmatched: 4. In germline, CDR1 is MDHEN, CDR2 SYDVKM. CDR3 length: 15 residues. The CDR3 reads CASSFPGQGNYGYTF. The CDR3 DNA reads as TGTGCCAGCAGTTTCCCCGGACAGGGGAACTATGGCTACACCTTC.

The count of this clone is one. V is TRBV11-3 and J is TRBJ2-2, with 7 bases fitting TRBD2. The CDR3 consists of 16 residues. The V and J ends lost 0 bases and 3 bases, in that order; junction bases with no gene match: 4. The germline gives CDR1 SGHNT, CDR2 YENEEA. The chain's CDR3 is CASSLDPAGDTGELFF. In nucleotides, the CDR3 is TGTGCCAGCAGCTTAGATCCGGCGGGGGACACCGGGGAGCTGTTTTTT.

The CDR3 reads CATSDTGRPQHF. The DNA for the CDR3 is TGTGCCACCAGTGACACGGGCCGACCCCAGCATTTT. This sequence joins TRBV24-1 and TRBJ1-5; no definite D call. Looked up from germline, CDR1 is KGHDR and CDR2 is SFDVKD. The ends were cut back, 4 bases at V and 10 bases at J, with 10 bases in the middle. CDR3 length equals 12 residues.

This clone showed up just once. The chain joins TRBV5-1 to TRBJ2-6; D possibly uses TRBD1 or TRBD2 (5 bases each). V was shortened by 0 bases and J by 4 bases, with 11 bases between the two germline ends. In germline, CDR1 is SGHRS, CDR2 YFSETQ. The CDR3 runs 16 residues. CDR3 sequence: CASSLVSGAGANVLTF. CDR3 DNA sequence: TGCGCCAGCAGCTTGGTTTCCGGGGCCGGGGCCAACGTCCTGACTTTC.

The V gene is TRBV5-1, the J gene TRBJ2-5; D perhaps matches TRBD2 (6 bases). Trimming left V 0 bases short and J 5 bases short, with 8 bases between. This CDR3 has 13 amino acids. Looked up from germline, CDR1 is SGHRS and CDR2 is YFSETQ. The CDR3 sequence: CASSLVLAETQYF. The CDR3 bases are TGCGCCAGCAGCTTGGTTCTAGCGGAGACCCAGTACTTC. The full variable domain, with the rest looked up from reference TRBV5-1 and TRBJ2-5, is KAGVTQTPRYLIKTRGQQVTLSCSPISGHRSVSWYQQTPGQGLQFLFEYFSETQRNKGNFPGRFSGRQFSNSRSEMNVSTLELGDSALYLCASSLVLAETQYFGPGTRLLVL.

The rearrangement links TRBV7-9 to TRBJ1-6; D call uncertain. Germline values: CDR1 SEHNR, CDR2 FQNEAQ (reference sequence). V shed 7 bases and J shed 4 bases, with 11 bases lying between them. This CDR3 contains 14 residues. The CDR3 DNA follows: TGTGCCAGCAACGAGGACGGTTATAATTCACCCCTCCACTTT. Translation: CASNEDGYNSPLHF. Complete variable domain (other parts from reference TRBV7-9 and TRBJ1-6): DTGVSQNPRHKITKRGQNVTFRCDPISEHNRLYWYRQTLGQGPEFLTYFQNEAQLEKSRLLSDRFSAERPKGSFSTLEIQRTEQGDSAMYLCASNEDGYNSPLHFGNGTRLTVT.

This chain uses TRBV3-1 (or the pseudogene TRBV3-2) with TRBJ1-1; 8 nucleotides align to TRBD1. The germline V gene encodes CDR1 LGHDT and CDR2 YNNKEL (reference sequence). CDR3 length: 14 residues. V dropped 1 base and J dropped 4; count of bases not matched to a gene: 2. CDR3 region: CASSQVDRATEAFF. The CDR3, as DNA: TGTGCCAGCAGCCAAGTGGACAGGGCCACTGAAGCTTTCTTT.

The V gene is TRBV12-1, the J gene TRBJ1-1. TRBV12-1 is a pseudogene segment. The CDR3 extends over 10 amino acids. The CDR3, as DNA: TGTGCCAGCAGCACCCCCGGGGCTTTCTTT. This sequence encodes CASSTPGAFF.

This sequence joins TRBV2 and TRBJ2-7; 10 bases are a match to TRBD2. Germline V lookup: CDR1 SNHLY, CDR2 FYNNEI. The CDR3 is 14 residues long. Unmatched junction bases numbered 8, after V lost 6 bases and J lost 6 bases. The DNA of the CDR3 is TGTGCCAGCAGCGGGACTAGCGTCAATCCCGAGCAGTACTTC. The encoded protein is CASSGTSVNPEQYF.

The chain combines TRBV19 with TRBJ1-2; D ambiguous. Trimming removed 4 bases at V and 4 bases at J, with 7 bases between. This CDR3 has 12 residues. CDR1 is LNHDA, CDR2 SQIVND, per germline (reference sequence). The CDR3 DNA is TGTGCCAGTAGTAGGTCGGGCTATGGCTACACCTTC. This translates into CASSRSGYGYTF.

This clone turned up a few times. The chain is built from TRBV19 and TRBJ1-3, with D perhaps matching TRBD1 (6 bases). This CDR3 comprises 15 residues. V dropped 7 bases and J dropped 2 bases, with 15 bases sitting between them. Germline CDR1 and CDR2: LNHDA and SQIVND (reference sequence). This chain's CDR3 is CASTHTGIAGNTIYF. The DNA of the CDR3 is TGTGCCAGTACCCACACAGGGATCGCTGGAAACACCATATATTTT.

The V gene is TRBV7-9, the J gene TRBJ2-3, with D possibly matching TRBD2 (6 bases). V shed 1 base and J shed 4 bases, with 9 bases lying between them. CDR1 SEHNR and CDR2 FQNEAQ come from the germline V gene (reference sequence). The CDR3 runs to 14 residues. The chain's CDR3 is CASSLVGSADTQYF. In DNA form, the CDR3 reads TGTGCCAGCAGCTTAGTCGGGAGCGCAGATACGCAGTATTTT.

This clone was counted once. The rearrangement links TRBV7-6 to TRBJ1-3; TRBD1 aligns across 8 bases. J was trimmed by 5 bases and V by 4 bases; bases with no gene match: 4. The CDR3 runs 14 residues. Germline V lookup: CDR1 SGHVS, CDR2 FNYEAQ. CDR3 loop: CASSSGTGRNTIYF. The DNA of the CDR3 is TGTGCCAGCAGCTCAGGGACAGGCAGAAACACCATATATTTT. Based on the CDR3 plus reference TRBV7-6 and TRBJ1-3, the full variable domain is GAGVSQSPRYKVTKRGQDVALRCDPISGHVSLYWYRQALGQGPEFLTYFNYEAQQDKSGLPNDRFSAERPEGSISTLTIQRTEQRDSAMYRCASSSGTGRNTIYFGEGSWLTVV.

The chain carries TRBV5-4 and TRBJ2-1, with TRBD2 identical over 14 bases. The junction had 13 bases not matched to a gene; V was cut back by 4 bases and J by 7 bases. Germline CDR1 SGHNT, CDR2 YYREEE (reference sequence). CDR3 size: 18 residues. CDR3 amino acids: CASSRSRLGLAGANEQFF. Here the CDR3 DNA reads TGTGCCAGCAGCCGCTCTCGACTGGGACTAGCGGGAGCGAATGAGCAGTTCTTC.

The sample holds one count of this clone. The chain recombines TRBV19 with TRBJ2-1, with D possibly being TRBD1 (6 bases). The CDR3 sequence is 14 residues long. Between the trimmed V and J ends, which lost 7 bases and 6 bases, there was a span of 16 bases. Germline-derived CDR1 and CDR2 are LNHDA and SQIVND (reference sequence). The CDR3 protein is CASTQTGGGNEQFF. CDR3 DNA sequence: TGTGCCAGTACCCAGACAGGTGGAGGCAATGAGCAGTTCTTC.

This clone came up once. The V and J genes are TRBV19 and TRBJ2-5; 10 bases agree with TRBD2. This CDR3 region has 18 residues. CDR1 and CDR2 from the germline V gene are LNHDA and SQIVND (reference sequence). J lost 2 bases, V lost 4 bases, and 13 bases had no gene match. CDR3 DNA sequence: TGTGCCAGTAGTACCAGCGGGAGGGCAGTTATTGGGCAAGAGACCCAGTACTTC. Translation gives CASSTSGRAVIGQETQYF.

The rearrangement joins TRBV3-1 (or the pseudogene TRBV3-2) to TRBJ1-2, with unresolved D. The CDR3 consists of 13 residues. Germline V gives CDR1 LGHDT, CDR2 YNNKEL (reference sequence). Trimming took off 2 bases at V and 4 bases at J, with 8 bases between the two ends. The CDR3 DNA is TGTGCCAGCAGCCAACGCACCCTCTATGGCTACACCTTC. It encodes CASSQRTLYGYTF.

The CDR3, as DNA: TGTGCCAGCAGCGGGCGAGGGGGCCCTTCAACTAATGAAAAACTGTTTTTT. Its translation: CASSGRGGPSTNEKLFF. This chain connects TRBV7-8 to TRBJ1-4, with TRBD1 matching 7 bases. CDR3 size: 17 residues. V shed 5 bases and J 0 bases; nucleotides not matched to a gene: 9. The germline V gene has CDR1 SGHVS and CDR2 FQNEAQ.

This clone was seen a single time. The rearrangement joins TRBV7-9 to TRBJ2-1; 7 bases are a match to TRBD1. J was trimmed by 3 bases and V by 5 bases; bases with no gene match: 13. Germline CDR1 SEHNR, CDR2 FQNEAQ (reference sequence). CDR3 size: 17 residues. This CDR3 is CASSQGPGQSHYNEQFF. The CDR3 coding sequence is TGTGCCAGCAGCCAGGGCCCGGGACAGAGCCACTACAATGAGCAGTTCTTC. The full variable domain, in which reference TRBV7-9 and TRBJ2-1 provide the parts outside the CDR3, is DTGVSQNPRHKITKRGQNVTFRCDPISEHNRLYWYRQTLGQGPEFLTYFQNEAQLEKSRLLSDRFSAERPKGSFSTLEIQRTEQGDSAMYLCASSQGPGQSHYNEQFFGPGTRLTVL.

V and J are TRBV9 and TRBJ1-2, with D unresolved. The CDR3 loop spans 13 amino acids. The germline V gene encodes CDR1 SGDLS and CDR2 YYNGEE. Trimming took off 7 bases at V and 1 base at J, with 11 bases between the two ends. CDR3 coding DNA: TGTGCCAGCGGAGGTGGGGTTAACTATGGCTACACCTTC. Translation: CASGGGVNYGYTF.

In this sample, this clone turned up once. This chain connects TRBV5-6 to TRBJ2-1; 11 bases align to TRBD2. Germline trimming cut 4 bases from V and 6 bases from J; bases unmatched to any gene: 9. Germline CDR1 is SGHDT and CDR2 is YYEEEE. This CDR3 has 16 residues. This CDR3 is CASSPGLAVSGNEQFF. The CDR3 DNA sequence: TGTGCCAGCAGCCCGGGACTAGCGGTGAGCGGCAATGAGCAGTTCTTC.

The V and J genes are TRBV10-2 and TRBJ1-4, with D possibly matching TRBD1 (6 bases). Germline CDR1 reads WSHSY; CDR2 reads SAAADI. Trimming shortened V by 8 bases and J by 8 bases, and 18 bases separated the two germline ends. This CDR3 contains 14 residues. The CDR3, as DNA: TGCGCCAGCTCGGGGGCAGGAGATAACGAAAAACTGTTTTTT. As protein: CASSGAGDNEKLFF.

This rearrangement joins TRBV9 to TRBJ1-2; no firm D call. Trimming took off 0 bases at V and 13 bases at J, with 16 bases between the two ends. Germline V gene sequence: CDR1 SGDLS, CDR2 YYNGEE. The CDR3 has 13 amino acids. The CDR3 spells CASSVEPSASSTF. The CDR3 bases are TGTGCCAGCAGCGTAGAGCCGTCTGCCTCTTCCACCTTC.